These T cell receptor beta chains were read from a single sample in a study of T-cell reconstitution after alpha-beta-depleted transplantation in children. MiXCR was run by TCRdb on the PCR reads, yielding one entry per CDR3 protein. The sample lists some 600,000 distinct CDR3 sequences; approximately 17% were seen once. Sequenced here: PBMCs from the stem cell graft donor, sampled from the stem cell graft. Receptor source: a human donor who donated a stem cell graft to a child with acute myeloid leukemia. The CDR3 runs from the conserved cysteine through the conserved F or W. D genes are given only for firm matches. Part of the rows lack a size; the others show once, few, many or a class for expanded clones.

. . TRBJ1-2 TRBV28 14 TGTGCCAGCAGCTCCTGGGGGAGGGGGGTTGGCTACACCTTC CASSSWGRGVGYTF
many . TRBJ1-1 TRBV5-5 14 TGTGCCAGCAGCTTGGAGTCCTGGAGCACTGAAGCTTTCTTT CASSLESWSTEAFF
few TRBD2 TRBJ2-5 TRBV6-1 14 TGTGCCAGCACCCCGGGACTAGTGGGTGAGACCCAGTACTTC CASTPGLVGETQYF
. . TRBJ1-5 TRBV9 13 TGTGCCAGCAGTCTACAAGAGGACAAGCCCCAGCATTTT CASSLQEDKPQHF
few . TRBJ2-1 TRBV11-2 19 TGTGCCAGCAGCCCTAGCCGGAAAATGAGCGTAGCGGACACCAATGAGCAGTTCTTC CASSPSRKMSVADTNEQFF
few . TRBJ1-3 TRBV12-3/TRBV12-4 13 TGTGCCAGCAGTTTTGAGGGGGTAAACACCATATATTTT CASSFEGVNTIYF
many TRBD2 TRBJ2-1 TRBV7-9 15 TGTGCCAGCAGCTTCTCTAGCGGGGTTTACAATGAGCAGTTCTTC CASSFSSGVYNEQFF
many . TRBJ2-1 TRBV5-5 15 TGTGCCAGCAGGGCCCGGAGGTCAACCTCCGATGAGCAGTTCTTC CASRARRSTSDEQFF
few . TRBJ1-5 TRBV12-3/TRBV12-4 13 TGTGCCAGCAGTTTTAAACACAATCAGCCCCAGCATTTT CASSFKHNQPQHF
. . TRBJ1-4 TRBV20-1 14 TGCAGTGCCCAGACGCCAGGGGCGAGTGAAAAACTGTTTTTT CSAQTPGASEKLFF
. . TRBJ2-7 TRBV20-1 15 TGCAGTGCTAGCCCACCCCCCCGCTCAGAAGGCGAGCAGTACTTC CSASPPPRSEGEQYF
few . TRBJ2-7 TRBV7-2 15 TGTGCCAGCAGCTTAAATGGGGGCGGATCCTACGAGCAGTACTTC CASSLNGGGSYEQYF
. . TRBJ2-5 TRBV5-5 15 TGTGCCAGCAGCCTTCAGAGTTTACGCGCAGAGACCCAGTACTTC CASSLQSLRAETQYF
. . TRBJ2-1 TRBV18 13 TGTGCCAGCTCACATGACTACCGGTATGAGCAGTTCTTC CASSHDYRYEQFF
. . TRBJ1-1 TRBV9 15 TGTGCCAGCAGCGTAGTAGGACATTTGAACACTGAAGCTTTCTTT CASSVVGHLNTEAFF
. . TRBJ2-3 TRBV4-1 16 TGCGCCAGCAGCCAAGAGGAAGGGTCCCCCGGGGATACGCAGTATTTT CASSQEEGSPGDTQYF
. . TRBJ1-3 TRBV5-1 15 TGCGCCAGCAGCTTGGAGGGCACTGCTGGAAACACCATATATTTT CASSLEGTAGNTIYF
. TRBD1 TRBJ2-7 TRBV10-2 15 TGCGCCAGCAGTGCCCCGGGACAGGCGACCTACGAGCAGTACTTC CASSAPGQATYEQYF
many . TRBJ2-3 TRBV5-1 13 TGCGCCAGCAGCGTGCAGCCATCCGATACGCAGTATTTT CASSVQPSDTQYF
few TRBD1 TRBJ1-2 TRBV12-3/TRBV12-4 14 TGTGCCAGCAGTTTAGTCGGCAGGGGGTATGGCTACACCTTC CASSLVGRGYGYTF
few TRBD2 TRBJ2-1 TRBV12-3/TRBV12-4 14 TGTGCCAGCAGCGAAGGGACTAGTGGCAATGAGCAGTTCTTC CASSEGTSGNEQFF
. TRBD1 TRBJ2-1 TRBV29-1 13 TGCAGCGGATGGGGACAGGGTTCCAATGAGCAGTTCTTC CSGWGQGSNEQFF
. . TRBJ2-6 TRBV12-5 15 TGTGCTAGTGGTCCCGACGGAGGGGGGGCCAACGTCCTGACTTTC CASGPDGGGANVLTF
. TRBD2 TRBJ2-3 TRBV12-3/TRBV12-4 16 TGTGCCAACAGTCGCCAGGGTAGCGGGGGATCAGATACGCAGTATTTT CANSRQGSGGSDTQYF
many . TRBJ1-4 TRBV20-1 10 TGCAGTGCTAGTAGTGAAAAACTGTTTTTT CSASSEKLFF
few . TRBJ2-1 TRBV7-2 14 TGTGCCAGCAGCATGAACAGGGCAGGGAATGAGCAGTTCTTC CASSMNRAGNEQFF
few . TRBJ1-2 TRBV20-1 14 TGCAGTGCTAGAGAGGTCGGATCCTACCCGGGCTACACCTTC CSAREVGSYPGYTF
few . TRBJ2-1 TRBV12-3/TRBV12-4 15 TGTGCCAGCAGTCCCCCGGGCGGCCCTACAAATGAGCAGTTCTTC CASSPPGGPTNEQFF
few . TRBJ1-4 TRBV20-1 15 TGCAGTGCTAGAGATTACAAGGGGGACGGCGAAAAACTGTTTTTT CSARDYKGDGEKLFF
few . TRBJ2-2 TRBV7-8 16 TGTGCCAGCAGCCCACACCGCTGGGACCTCACCGGGGAGCTGTTTTTT CASSPHRWDLTGELFF
few . TRBJ1-2 TRBV30 14 TGTGCCTGGAGTTGGGAAACCGGGAGGCATGGCTACACCTTC CAWSWETGRHGYTF
many TRBD1 TRBJ2-7 TRBV5-1 15 TGCGCCAGCAGCACCCCGGGACAGGACTGGGGCGAGCAGTACTTC CASSTPGQDWGEQYF
many . TRBJ2-6 TRBV25-1 13 TGTGCCAGCAAAATGGCAGGGGCCAACGTCCTGACTTTC CASKMAGANVLTF